Following are 3 T cell receptor beta chains from one sample sequenced in a study of cytomegalovirus exposure and HLA in healthy donors (dated by TCRdb to 2015 to 2018). The receptor library was made with the immunoSEQ multiplex PCR assay. For the multiplex PCR, a mixture combining 60 forward primers for TCR Vbeta segments and 13 reverse primers for TCR Jbeta segments was used. In TCRdb, the immuneACCESS table is reduced to in-frame sequences with V and J assigned. These tables do not hold every clone; where another copy was compared, an unresolved V gene accounts for under half, and the others remain unexplained. This sample lists 100,000 to 150,000 clones; 81% were detected once. The top ten clones comprise around 1.8% of the sample. Material: PBMCs. These receptors came from a man aged 18 to 29 in good health and CMV-seronegative.

This chain connects TRBV29-1 to TRBJ1-2, with 12 bases aligning to TRBD1. Germline V gives CDR1 SQVTM, CDR2 ANQGSEA. J lost 3 bases, V lost 5 bases, and 13 bases had no gene match. The CDR3 has 17 residues. The CDR3 here is CSVYKWGQGASDYGYTF. The DNA of the CDR3 is TGCAGCGTTTACAAGTGGGGACAGGGGGCGTCGGACTATGGCTACACCTTC.

This clone occurred once. This chain links TRBV7-9 with TRBJ2-1; 9 bases map to TRBD2. The CDR3 loop spans 15 amino acids. V dropped 5 bases and J dropped 0; count of bases not matched to a gene: 2. Germline V gives CDR1 SEHNR, CDR2 FQNEAQ (reference sequence). CDR3 in amino acids: CASSLSGGSYNEQFF. CDR3 nucleotides: TGTGCCAGCAGCCTTAGCGGGGGCTCCTACAATGAGCAGTTCTTC. Together with reference TRBV7-9 and TRBJ2-1, the CDR3 gives the full variable domain: DTGVSQNPRHKITKRGQNVTFRCDPISEHNRLYWYRQTLGQGPEFLTYFQNEAQLEKSRLLSDRFSAERPKGSFSTLEIQRTEQGDSAMYLCASSLSGGSYNEQFFGPGTRLTVL.

The V gene is TRBV6-5, the J gene TRBJ2-7, with D perhaps TRBD2 (6 bases). The CDR3 has 14 residues. Trimming removed 5 bases from V and 2 bases from J, with 13 bases in between. Per germline, CDR1 MNHEY and CDR2 SVGAGI. CDR3 residues: CASSRTGEAYEQYF. The CDR3 DNA reads as TGTGCCAGCAGTCGTACGGGGGAGGCCTACGAGCAGTACTTC.